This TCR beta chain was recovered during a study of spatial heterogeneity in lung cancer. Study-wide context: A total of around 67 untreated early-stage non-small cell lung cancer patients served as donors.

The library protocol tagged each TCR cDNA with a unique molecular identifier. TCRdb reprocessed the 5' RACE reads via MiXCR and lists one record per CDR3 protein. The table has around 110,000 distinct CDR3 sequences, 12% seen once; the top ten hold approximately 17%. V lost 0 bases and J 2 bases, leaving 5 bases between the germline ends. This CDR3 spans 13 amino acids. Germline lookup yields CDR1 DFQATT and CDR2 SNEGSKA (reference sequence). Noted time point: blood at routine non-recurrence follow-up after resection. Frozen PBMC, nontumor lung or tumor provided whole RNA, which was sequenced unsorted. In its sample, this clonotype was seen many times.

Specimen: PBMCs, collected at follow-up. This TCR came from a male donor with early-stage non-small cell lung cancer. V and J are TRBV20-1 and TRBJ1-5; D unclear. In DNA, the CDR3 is TGCAGTGCTAGAGATTCGGGCAATCAGCCCCAGCATTTT. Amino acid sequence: CSARDSGNQPQHF.